The sequence of this T cell receptor beta chain was determined in a study of blood T cell repertoires in COVID-19. Individuals aged roughly 18 to 95 years were recruited from roughly 23 US areas. The study assigned cohorts using participant-reported clinical history. A PCR-confirmed or clinician-diagnosed COVID-19 case had contacted exposed participants within 2 weeks of entry. The V segment lost 8 bases and the J segment 1 base; nucleotides outside the gene matches: 3. Germline CDR1 MNHEY, CDR2 SVGAGI. The CDR3 covers 13 residues. As processed by the authors: Researchers report that nucleated cell counts were estimated from reference gene primer amplification. Sequencing used immunoSEQ multiplex PCR; TCRdb keeps in-frame clones, though not all of them. From that table come the V and J calls and clone size; the DNA was used to work out D and trimming. The sample lists approximately 190,000 clones; about 83% were seen once.

This chain links TRBV6-5 with TRBJ2-3; 7 bases match TRBD2. This TCR was recovered from a woman aged 25 to 39 who had been exposed to COVID-19. The sequenced sample consisted of PBMCs or T cells enriched from blood (not recorded which). The CDR3 is CASRSGGTDTQYF. The DNA of the CDR3 is TGTGCCAGCCGCAGCGGGGGCACAGATACGCAGTATTTT.